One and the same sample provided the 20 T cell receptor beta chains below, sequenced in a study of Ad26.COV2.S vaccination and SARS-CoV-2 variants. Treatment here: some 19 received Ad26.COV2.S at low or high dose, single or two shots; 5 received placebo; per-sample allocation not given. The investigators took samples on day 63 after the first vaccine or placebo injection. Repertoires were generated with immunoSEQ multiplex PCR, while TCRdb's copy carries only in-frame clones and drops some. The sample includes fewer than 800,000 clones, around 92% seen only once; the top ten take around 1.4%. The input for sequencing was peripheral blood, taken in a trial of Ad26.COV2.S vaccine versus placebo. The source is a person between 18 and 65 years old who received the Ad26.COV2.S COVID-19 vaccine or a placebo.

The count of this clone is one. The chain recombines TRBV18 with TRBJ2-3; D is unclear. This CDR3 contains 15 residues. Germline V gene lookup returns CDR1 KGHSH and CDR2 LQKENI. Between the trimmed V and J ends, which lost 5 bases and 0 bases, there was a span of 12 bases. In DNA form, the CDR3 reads TGTGCCAGCTCAAAAGCACTCCTTAGCACAGATACGCAGTATTTT. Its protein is CASSKALLSTDTQYF.

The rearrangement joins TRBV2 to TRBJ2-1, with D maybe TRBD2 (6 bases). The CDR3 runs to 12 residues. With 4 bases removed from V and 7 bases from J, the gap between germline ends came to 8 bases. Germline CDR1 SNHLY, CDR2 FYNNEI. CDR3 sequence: CASSALANEQFF. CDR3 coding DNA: TGTGCCAGCAGTGCTCTAGCGAATGAGCAGTTCTTC.

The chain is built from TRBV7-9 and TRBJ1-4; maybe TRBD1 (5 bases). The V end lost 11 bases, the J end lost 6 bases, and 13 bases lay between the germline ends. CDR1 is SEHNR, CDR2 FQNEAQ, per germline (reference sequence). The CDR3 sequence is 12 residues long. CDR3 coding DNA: TGTGCCTCGACAGTGGGGGATGAAAAACTGTTTTTT. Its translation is CASTVGDEKLFF.

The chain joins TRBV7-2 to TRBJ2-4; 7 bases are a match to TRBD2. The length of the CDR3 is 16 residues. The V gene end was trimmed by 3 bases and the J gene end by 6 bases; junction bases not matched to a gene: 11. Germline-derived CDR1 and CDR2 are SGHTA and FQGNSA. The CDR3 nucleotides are TGTGCCAGCAGCTTCTCCCCTCGGGGGGTGGGAAACATTCAGTACTTC. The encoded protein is CASSFSPRGVGNIQYF.

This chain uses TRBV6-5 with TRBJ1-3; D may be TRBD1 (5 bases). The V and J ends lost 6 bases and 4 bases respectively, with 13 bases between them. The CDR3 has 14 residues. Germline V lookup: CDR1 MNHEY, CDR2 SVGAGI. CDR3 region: CASRPGTDGNTIYF. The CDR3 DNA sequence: TGTGCCAGCAGACCCGGGACTGACGGAAACACCATATATTTT.

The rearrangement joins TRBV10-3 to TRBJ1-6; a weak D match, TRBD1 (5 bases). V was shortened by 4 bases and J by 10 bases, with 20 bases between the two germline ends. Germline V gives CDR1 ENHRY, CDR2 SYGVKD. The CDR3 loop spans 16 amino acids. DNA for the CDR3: TGTGCCATCAGTGCGAGGGGCGGCCGCGGCACATCACCCCTCCACTTT. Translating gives CAISARGGRGTSPLHF.

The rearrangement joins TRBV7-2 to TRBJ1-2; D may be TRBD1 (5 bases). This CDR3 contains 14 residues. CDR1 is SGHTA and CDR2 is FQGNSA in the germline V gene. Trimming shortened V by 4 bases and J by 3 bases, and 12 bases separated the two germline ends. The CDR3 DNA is TGTGCCAGCAGCTACTCCGGGACGGACTATGGCTACACCTTC. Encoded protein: CASSYSGTDYGYTF.

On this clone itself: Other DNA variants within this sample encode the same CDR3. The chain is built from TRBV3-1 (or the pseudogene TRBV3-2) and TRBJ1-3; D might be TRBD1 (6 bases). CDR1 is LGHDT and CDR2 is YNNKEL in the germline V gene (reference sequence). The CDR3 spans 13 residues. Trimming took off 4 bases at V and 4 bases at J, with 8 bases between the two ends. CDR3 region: CASSPTGGNTIYF. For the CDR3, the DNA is TGTGCCAGCAGCCCGACAGGCGGAAACACCATATATTTT.

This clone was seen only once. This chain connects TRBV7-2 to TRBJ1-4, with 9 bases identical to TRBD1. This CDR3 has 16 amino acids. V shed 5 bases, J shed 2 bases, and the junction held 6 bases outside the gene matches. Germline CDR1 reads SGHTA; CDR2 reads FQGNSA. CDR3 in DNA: TGTGCCAGCAGCAGAAGGGACAGGGCGACTAATGAAAAACTGTTTTTT. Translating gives CASSRRDRATNEKLFF.

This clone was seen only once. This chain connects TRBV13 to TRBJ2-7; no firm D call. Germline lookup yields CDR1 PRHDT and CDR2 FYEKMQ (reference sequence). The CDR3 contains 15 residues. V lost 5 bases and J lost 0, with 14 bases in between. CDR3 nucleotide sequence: TGTGCCAGCAGCCCAACGTTGGCCAGCTCCTACGAGCAGTACTTC. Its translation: CASSPTLASSYEQYF.

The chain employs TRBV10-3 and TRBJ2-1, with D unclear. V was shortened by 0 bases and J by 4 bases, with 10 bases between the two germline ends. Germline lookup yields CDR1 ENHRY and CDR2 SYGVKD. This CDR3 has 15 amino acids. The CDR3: CAISESYVSYNEQFF. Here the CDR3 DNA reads TGTGCCATCAGTGAGTCGTACGTCAGTTACAATGAGCAGTTCTTC.

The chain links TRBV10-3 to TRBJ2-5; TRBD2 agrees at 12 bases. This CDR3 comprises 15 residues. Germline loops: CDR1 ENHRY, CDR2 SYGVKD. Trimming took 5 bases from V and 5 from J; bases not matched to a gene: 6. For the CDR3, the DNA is TGTGCCATCAGTTCCCAGACTAGCGGGAGCGAGACCCAGTACTTC. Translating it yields CAISSQTSGSETQYF.

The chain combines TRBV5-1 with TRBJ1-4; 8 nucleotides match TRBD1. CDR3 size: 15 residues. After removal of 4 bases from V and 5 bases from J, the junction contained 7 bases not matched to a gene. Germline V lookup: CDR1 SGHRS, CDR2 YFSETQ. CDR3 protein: CASSPRTGWNEKLFF. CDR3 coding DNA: TGCGCCAGCAGCCCCCGGACAGGGTGGAATGAAAAACTGTTTTTT.

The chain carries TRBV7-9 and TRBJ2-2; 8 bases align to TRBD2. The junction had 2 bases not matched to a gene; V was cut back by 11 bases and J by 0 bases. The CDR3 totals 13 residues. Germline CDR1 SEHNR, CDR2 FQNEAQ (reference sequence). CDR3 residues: CARGGPNTGELFF. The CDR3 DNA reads TGTGCCCGCGGGGGGCCGAACACCGGGGAGCTGTTTTTT.

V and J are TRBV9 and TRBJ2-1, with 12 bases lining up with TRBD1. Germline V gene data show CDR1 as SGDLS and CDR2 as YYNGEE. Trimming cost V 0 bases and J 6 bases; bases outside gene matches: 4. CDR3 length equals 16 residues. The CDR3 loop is CASSVAGQGARNEQFF. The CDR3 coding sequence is TGTGCCAGCAGCGTAGCGGGACAGGGGGCTCGCAATGAGCAGTTCTTC.

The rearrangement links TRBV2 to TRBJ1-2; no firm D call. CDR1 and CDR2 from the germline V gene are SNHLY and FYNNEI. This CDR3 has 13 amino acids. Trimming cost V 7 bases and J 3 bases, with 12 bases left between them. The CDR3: CASTERTYYGYTF. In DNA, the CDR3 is TGTGCCAGCACCGAAAGGACCTACTATGGCTACACCTTC.

The CDR3 region is CASSVGNEQFF. The CDR3 coding sequence is TGTGCCAGTAGTGTTGGCAATGAGCAGTTCTTC. V is TRBV19 and J is TRBJ2-1; D is uncertain. Germline assignment: CDR1 LNHDA and CDR2 SQIVND (reference sequence). Trimming took 5 bases from V and 6 from J, leaving 5 bases between them. CDR3 size: 11 residues. Full variable domain (remainder filled in from reference TRBV19 and TRBJ2-1): DGGITQSPKYLFRKEGQNVTLSCEQNLNHDAMYWYRQDPGQGLRLIYYSQIVNDFQKGDIAEGYSVSREKKESFPLTVTSAQKNPTAFYLCASSVGNEQFFGPGTRLTVL.

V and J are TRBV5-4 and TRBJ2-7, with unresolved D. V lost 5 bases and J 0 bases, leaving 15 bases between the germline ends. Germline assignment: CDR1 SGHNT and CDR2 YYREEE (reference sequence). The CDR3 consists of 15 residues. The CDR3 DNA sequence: TGTGCCAGCAGATCGGACCCTTCAAGCTCCTACGAGCAGTACTTC. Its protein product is CASRSDPSSSYEQYF.

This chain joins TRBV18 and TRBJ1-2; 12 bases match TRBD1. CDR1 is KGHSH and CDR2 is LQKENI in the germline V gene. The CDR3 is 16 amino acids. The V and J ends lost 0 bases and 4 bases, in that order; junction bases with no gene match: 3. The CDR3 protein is CASSPPGTGGGYGYTF. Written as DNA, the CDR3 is TGTGCCAGCTCACCACCGGGGACAGGGGGCGGCTATGGCTACACCTTC.

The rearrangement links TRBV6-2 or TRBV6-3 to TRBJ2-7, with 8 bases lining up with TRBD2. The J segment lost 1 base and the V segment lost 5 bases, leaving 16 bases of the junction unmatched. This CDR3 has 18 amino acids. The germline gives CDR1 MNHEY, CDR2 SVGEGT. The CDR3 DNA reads TGTGCCAGCAGTACCCCCTCACAAGCGGGAGCCGGTTCCTACGAGCAGTACTTC. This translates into CASSTPSQAGAGSYEQYF.